This T cell receptor beta chain was captured in a study of blood T cell repertoires in COVID-19. V was pared by 2 bases and J by 3 bases, with 9 bases between. CDR1 and CDR2 (germline): SEHNR, FQNEAQ (reference sequence). This CDR3 has 14 residues. TCRdb's copy holds only in-frame clones and misses some; the assay was immunoSEQ multiplex PCR. This repertoire shows more than 200,000 clones, around 88% found once; its top ten account for 5% to 6.5%. This clone was observed once. Material for sequencing was peripheral blood. This rearrangement joins TRBV7-9 to TRBJ2-3; the D gene is possibly TRBD2 (5 bases). This TCR came from a woman aged 25 to 45 with COVID-19, enrolled during active disease. CDR3 nucleotide sequence: TGTGCCAGCAGCTTAAGGGAGCTGACAGATACGCAGTATTTT. As protein: CASSLRELTDTQYF.